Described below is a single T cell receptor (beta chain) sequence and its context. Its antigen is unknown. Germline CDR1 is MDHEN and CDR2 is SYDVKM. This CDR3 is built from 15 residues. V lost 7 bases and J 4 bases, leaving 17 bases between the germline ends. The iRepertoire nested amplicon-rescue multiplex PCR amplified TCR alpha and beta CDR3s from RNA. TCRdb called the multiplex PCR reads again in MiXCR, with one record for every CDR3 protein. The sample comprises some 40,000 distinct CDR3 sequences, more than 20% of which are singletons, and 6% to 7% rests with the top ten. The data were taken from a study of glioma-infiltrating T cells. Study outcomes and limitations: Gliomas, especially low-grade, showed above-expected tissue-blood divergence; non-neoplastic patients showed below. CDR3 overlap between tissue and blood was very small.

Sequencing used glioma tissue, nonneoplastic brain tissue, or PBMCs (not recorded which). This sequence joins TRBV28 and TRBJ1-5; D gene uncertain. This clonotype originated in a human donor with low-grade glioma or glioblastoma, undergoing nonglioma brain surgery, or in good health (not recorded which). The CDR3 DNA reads TGTGCCAGCAATTCAGGAGGTAGAGGGAATCAGCCCCAGCATTTT. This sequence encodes CASNSGGRGNQPQHF.